This T cell receptor (beta chain) was retrieved from a study of T cells in localized non-small cell lung cancer. Study-wide findings and caveats: A raised T cell density in blood coincided with lengthier overall survival. A median approximately 57 of the top 100 tumor clones appeared in adjacent lung. Uninvolved adjacent lung showed higher T cell clonality than tumor.

This CDR3 region has 15 residues. The trim removed 3 bases at V and 1 base at J, leaving 5 bases unmatched. The germline CDR1 and CDR2 sequences are MNHNS and SASEGT. Produced via immunoSEQ multiplex PCR; TCRdb's table is partial and in-frame only. The sample records about 54,000 clones, about four fifths being singletons. Turning to this clone: No antigen is known for it.

The source material was peripheral blood, sampled before any cancer treatment. The rearrangement links TRBV6-1 to TRBJ2-7; TRBD1 matches 8 bases. This sequence was found in a female donor older than 55 with stage II squamous cell lung carcinoma. The CDR3 spells CASSEGTGGSYEQYF. CDR3 DNA sequence: TGTGCCAGCAGTGAGGGCACAGGGGGGTCCTACGAGCAGTACTTC.